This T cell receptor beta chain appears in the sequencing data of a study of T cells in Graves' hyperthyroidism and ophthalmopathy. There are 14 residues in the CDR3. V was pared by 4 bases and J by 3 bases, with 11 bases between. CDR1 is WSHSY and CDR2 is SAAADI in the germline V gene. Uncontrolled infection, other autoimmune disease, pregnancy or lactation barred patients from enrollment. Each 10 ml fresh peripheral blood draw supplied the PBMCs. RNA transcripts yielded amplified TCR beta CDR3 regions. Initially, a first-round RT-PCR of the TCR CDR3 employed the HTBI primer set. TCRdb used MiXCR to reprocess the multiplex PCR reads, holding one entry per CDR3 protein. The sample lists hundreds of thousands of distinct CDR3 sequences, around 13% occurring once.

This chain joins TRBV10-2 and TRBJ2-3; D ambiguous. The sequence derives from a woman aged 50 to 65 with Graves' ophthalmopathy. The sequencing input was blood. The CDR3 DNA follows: TGCGCCAGCAGTGCCCCCGCTGGGACAGATACGCAGTATTTT. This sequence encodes CASSAPAGTDTQYF.